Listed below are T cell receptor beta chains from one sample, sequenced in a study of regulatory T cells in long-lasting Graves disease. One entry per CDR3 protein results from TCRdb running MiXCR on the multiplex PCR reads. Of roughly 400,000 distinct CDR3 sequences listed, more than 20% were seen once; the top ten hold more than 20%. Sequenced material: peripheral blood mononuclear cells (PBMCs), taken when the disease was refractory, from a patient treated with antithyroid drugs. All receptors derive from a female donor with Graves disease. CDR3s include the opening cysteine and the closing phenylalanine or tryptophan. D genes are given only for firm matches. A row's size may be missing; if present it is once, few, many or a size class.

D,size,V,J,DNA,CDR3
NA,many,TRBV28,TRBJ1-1,TGTGCCAGCAGTTTGCCTGACACCAAGAACACTGAAGCTTTCTTT,CASSLPDTKNTEAFF
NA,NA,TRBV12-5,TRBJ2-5,TGTGCTAGTGGACCCCTTAGGGGCTACGAGACCCAGTACTTC,CASGPLRGYETQYF
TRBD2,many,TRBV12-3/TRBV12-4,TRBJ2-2,TGTGCCAGCACGACTAGCGGGAGAGGGCGGGAGCTGTTTTTT,CASTTSGRGRELFF
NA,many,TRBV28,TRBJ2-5,TGTGCCGCCAAGGCCGGGGGAGAGACCCAGTACTTC,CAAKAGGETQYF
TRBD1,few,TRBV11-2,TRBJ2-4,TGTGCCAGCAGCTACGGAGAGGGGACAGGGGTTTGGAACATTCAGTACTTC,CASSYGEGTGVWNIQYF
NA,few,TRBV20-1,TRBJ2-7,TGCAGTGCTAGTTCTGGGTCCTACGAGCAGTACTTC,CSASSGSYEQYF
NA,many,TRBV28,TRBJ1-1,TGTGCCAGCAGTCCCCTCCTCCAAGCCTTGAACACTGAAGCTTTCTTT,CASSPLLQALNTEAFF
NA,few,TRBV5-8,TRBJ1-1,TGTGCCAGCAGCTTCCCGACGGTGAACACTGAAGCTTTCTTT,CASSFPTVNTEAFF
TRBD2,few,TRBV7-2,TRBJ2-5,TGTGCCAGCAGCTCGCGGGGGATCCAAGAGACCCAGTACTTC,CASSSRGIQETQYF
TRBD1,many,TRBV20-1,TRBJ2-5,TGCAGTGCTAGAGAGGACAGGGAGACCCAGTACTTC,CSAREDRETQYF
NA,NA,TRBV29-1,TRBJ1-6,TGCAGCGTGTCTACCGAAATCGGTTCACCCCTCCACTTT,CSVSTEIGSPLHF
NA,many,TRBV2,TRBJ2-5,TGTGCCAGCAGGCAGGGCGAGACCCAGTACTTC,CASRQGETQYF
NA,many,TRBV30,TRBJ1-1,TGTGCCTGGAGTGGTGGAGGGAACACTGAAGCTTTCTTT,CAWSGGGNTEAFF
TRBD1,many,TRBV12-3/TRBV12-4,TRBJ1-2,TGTGCCAGCAGTCCCCCGACAGGGTATGGCTACACCTTC,CASSPPTGYGYTF
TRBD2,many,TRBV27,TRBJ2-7,TGTGCCAGCAGTTTATCTGGACTAGCGGGAGTGTCCTACGAGCAGTACTTC,CASSLSGLAGVSYEQYF
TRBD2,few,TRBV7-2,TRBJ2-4,TGTGCCAGCAGCTTCACTAGCGGGATGGGGGCCAAAAACATTCAGTACTTC,CASSFTSGMGAKNIQYF
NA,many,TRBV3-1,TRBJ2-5,TGTGCCAGCAGCCAAGAGGGGGAGACCCAGTACTTC,CASSQEGETQYF
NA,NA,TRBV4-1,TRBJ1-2,TGCGCCAGCAGCCAAGTGAGTCAGATTGGCTACACCTTC,CASSQVSQIGYTF
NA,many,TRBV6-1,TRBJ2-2,TGTGCCAGCAGTGAGGTTGGAGGCGCCGGGGAGCTGTTTTTT,CASSEVGGAGELFF
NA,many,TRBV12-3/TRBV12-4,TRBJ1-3,TGTGCCAGCAGTTTAACAGGGCTGCTCGGAAACACCATATATTTT,CASSLTGLLGNTIYF
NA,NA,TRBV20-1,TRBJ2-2,TGCAGTGCTAGAGATGGGGTAGAGAACACCGGGGAGCTGTTTTTT,CSARDGVENTGELFF
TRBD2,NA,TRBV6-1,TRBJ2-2,TGTGCCAGCAGACCCCGGGGACTAGGCCGCGGGGAGCTGTTTTTT,CASRPRGLGRGELFF
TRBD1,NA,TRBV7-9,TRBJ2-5,TGTGCCAGCAGCTTAGCCCCGGGACAGGGATATCGAGAGACCCAGTACTTC,CASSLAPGQGYRETQYF
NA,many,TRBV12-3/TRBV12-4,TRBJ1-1,TGTGCCAGCATGGTGGCAGGGGCCCGGAACACTGAAGCTTTCTTT,CASMVAGARNTEAFF
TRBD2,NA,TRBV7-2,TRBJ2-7,TGTGCCAGCAGCTGGGGACTAGCGGGAGGGTCCTACGAGCAGTACTTC,CASSWGLAGGSYEQYF
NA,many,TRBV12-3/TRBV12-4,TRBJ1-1,TGTGCCAGCAGTTCGAAGGCGGGCACTGAAGCTTTCTTT,CASSSKAGTEAFF
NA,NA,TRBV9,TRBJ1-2,TGTGCCAGCAGCGTTGATACCGGAGGGGGGGGAGTCTTCGCCTATGGCTACACCTTC,CASSVDTGGGGVFAYGYTF
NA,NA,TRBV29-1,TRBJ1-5,TGCAGCGTTGAGTTGGGGAGCAATCAGCCCCAGCATTTT,CSVELGSNQPQHF
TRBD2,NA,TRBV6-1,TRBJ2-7,TGTGCCAGCAGTGATGGCCTGGGACTAGCGGAACAGTACTTC,CASSDGLGLAEQYF
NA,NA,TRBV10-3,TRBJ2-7,TGTGCCATCGGTAGCATGGCAGGAACCTACGAGCAGTACTTC,CAIGSMAGTYEQYF
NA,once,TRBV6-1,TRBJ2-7,TGTGCCAGCAGTGAATCAGGGAGGAGCTTCCATTCCTACGAGCAGTACTTC,CASSESGRSFHSYEQYF
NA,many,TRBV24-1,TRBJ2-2,TGTGCCACCAGTGCCTACACCGGGGAGCTGTTTTTT,CATSAYTGELFF
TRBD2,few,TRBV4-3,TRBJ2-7,TGCGCCAGCAGCCAAGACAGAGCGGGAGGCAGCTACGAGCAGTACTTC,CASSQDRAGGSYEQYF
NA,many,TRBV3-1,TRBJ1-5,TGTGCCAGCAGCCAGCAGGGGATAGGGAATCAGCCCCAGCATTTT,CASSQQGIGNQPQHF
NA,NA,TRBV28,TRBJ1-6,TGTGCCAGCAGGCAACAGGAATCACCCCTCCACTTT,CASRQQESPLHF
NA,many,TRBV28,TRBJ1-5,TGTGCCAGCAGTTCCCGATCGTGGGGCGGAGATCAGCCCCAGCATTTT,CASSSRSWGGDQPQHF
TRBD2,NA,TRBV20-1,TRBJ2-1,TGCAGTGCGCAACCTTTTAGCGGGAGTTACAATGAGCAGTTCTTC,CSAQPFSGSYNEQFF
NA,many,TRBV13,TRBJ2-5,TGTGCCAGCAGCTTAGGCCCCTCGTCGGGGAAGACCCAGTACTTC,CASSLGPSSGKTQYF
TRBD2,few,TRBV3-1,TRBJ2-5,TGTGCCAGCAGCCAAGATCCTCTAGCGGTTGAGACCCAGTACTTC,CASSQDPLAVETQYF
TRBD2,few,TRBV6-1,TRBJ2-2,TGTGCCAGCAGTGAAACTCTAGCGGGAGTAACCGGGGAGCTGTTTTTT,CASSETLAGVTGELFF
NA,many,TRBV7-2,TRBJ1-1,TGTGCCAGCAGCTCGAGTCTCGGGACTTCGGCTTTCTTT,CASSSSLGTSAFF
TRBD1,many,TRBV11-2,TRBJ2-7,TGTGCCAGCAGCTCCTATAAGGGGGCCCCGGGGAGCTACGAGCAGTACTTC,CASSSYKGAPGSYEQYF
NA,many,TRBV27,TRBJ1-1,TGTGCCAGCAGTTTATCTTACTTGCGGGGGGGCACTGAAGCTTTCTTT,CASSLSYLRGGTEAFF
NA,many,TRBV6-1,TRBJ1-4,TGTGCCAGCAGTCGGACAGACGCAACTAATGAAAAACTGTTTTTT,CASSRTDATNEKLFF
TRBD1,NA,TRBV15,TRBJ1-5,TGTGCCACCAGCAGAACAGGGGGCGGCAATCAGCCCCAGCATTTT,CATSRTGGGNQPQHF
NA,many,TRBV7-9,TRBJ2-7,TGTGCCAGCAGCCCCGGGGCAGGTAGCTCCTACGAGCAGTACTTC,CASSPGAGSSYEQYF
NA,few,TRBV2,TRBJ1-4,TGTGCCGTCGCTCTAGTGGAGGAAAAACTGTTTTTT,CAVALVEEKLFF
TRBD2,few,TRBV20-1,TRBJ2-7,TGCAGTGCGCTAGAAGGTTGGAGGGAGGGAGAGCAGTACTTC,CSALEGWREGEQYF
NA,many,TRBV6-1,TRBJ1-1,TGTGCCAGCAGTGAAAGGGGCACTGAAGCTTTCTTT,CASSERGTEAFF
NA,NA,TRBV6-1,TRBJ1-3,TGTGCCAGCGGGCGGGGGTCTACCCTCTCTGGAAACACCATATATTTT,CASGRGSTLSGNTIYF
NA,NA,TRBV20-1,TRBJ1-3,TGCAGTGCTAGAGATCTCGGAAACACCATATATTTT,CSARDLGNTIYF
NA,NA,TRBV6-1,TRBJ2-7,TGTGCCAGCACTCCCACGGTGGTCATTGTCTACGAGCAGTACTTC,CASTPTVVIVYEQYF
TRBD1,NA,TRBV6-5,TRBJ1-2,TGTGCCAGCAGTTTGGGGACAGGGGTTCATGGCTACACCTTC,CASSLGTGVHGYTF